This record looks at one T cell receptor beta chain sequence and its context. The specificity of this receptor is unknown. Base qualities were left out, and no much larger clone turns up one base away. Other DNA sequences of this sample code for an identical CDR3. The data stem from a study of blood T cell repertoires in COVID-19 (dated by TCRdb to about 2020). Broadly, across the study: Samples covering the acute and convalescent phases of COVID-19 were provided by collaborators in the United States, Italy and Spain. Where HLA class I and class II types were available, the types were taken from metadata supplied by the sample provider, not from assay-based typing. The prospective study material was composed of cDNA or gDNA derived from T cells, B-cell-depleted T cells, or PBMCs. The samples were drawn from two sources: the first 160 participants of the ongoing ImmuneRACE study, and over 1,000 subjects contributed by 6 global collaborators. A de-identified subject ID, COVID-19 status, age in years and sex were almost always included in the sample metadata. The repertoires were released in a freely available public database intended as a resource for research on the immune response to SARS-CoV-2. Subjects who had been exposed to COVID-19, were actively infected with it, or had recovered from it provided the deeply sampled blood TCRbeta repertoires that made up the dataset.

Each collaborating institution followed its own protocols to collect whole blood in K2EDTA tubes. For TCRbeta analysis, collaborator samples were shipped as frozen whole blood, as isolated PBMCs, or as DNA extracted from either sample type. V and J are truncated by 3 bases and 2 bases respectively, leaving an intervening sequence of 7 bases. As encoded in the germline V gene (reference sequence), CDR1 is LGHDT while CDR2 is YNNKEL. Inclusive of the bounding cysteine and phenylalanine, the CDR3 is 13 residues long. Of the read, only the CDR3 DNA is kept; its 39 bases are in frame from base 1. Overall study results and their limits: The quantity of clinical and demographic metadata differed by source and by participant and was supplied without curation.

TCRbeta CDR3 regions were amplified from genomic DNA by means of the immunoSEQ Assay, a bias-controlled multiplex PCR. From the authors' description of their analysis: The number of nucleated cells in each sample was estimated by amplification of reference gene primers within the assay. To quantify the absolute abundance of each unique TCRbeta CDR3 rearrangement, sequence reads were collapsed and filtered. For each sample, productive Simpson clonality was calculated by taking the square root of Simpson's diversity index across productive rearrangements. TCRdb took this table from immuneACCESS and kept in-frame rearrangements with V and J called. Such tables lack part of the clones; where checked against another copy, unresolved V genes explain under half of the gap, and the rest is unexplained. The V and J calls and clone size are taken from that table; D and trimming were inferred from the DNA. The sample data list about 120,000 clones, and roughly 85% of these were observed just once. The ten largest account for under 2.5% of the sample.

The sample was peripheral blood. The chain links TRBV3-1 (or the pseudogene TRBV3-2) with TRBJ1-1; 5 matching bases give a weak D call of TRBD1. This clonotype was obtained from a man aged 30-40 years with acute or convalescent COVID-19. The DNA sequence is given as TGTGCCAGCAGCCAGGGGGGTAACACTGAAGCTTTCTTT. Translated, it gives CASSQGGNTEAFF.